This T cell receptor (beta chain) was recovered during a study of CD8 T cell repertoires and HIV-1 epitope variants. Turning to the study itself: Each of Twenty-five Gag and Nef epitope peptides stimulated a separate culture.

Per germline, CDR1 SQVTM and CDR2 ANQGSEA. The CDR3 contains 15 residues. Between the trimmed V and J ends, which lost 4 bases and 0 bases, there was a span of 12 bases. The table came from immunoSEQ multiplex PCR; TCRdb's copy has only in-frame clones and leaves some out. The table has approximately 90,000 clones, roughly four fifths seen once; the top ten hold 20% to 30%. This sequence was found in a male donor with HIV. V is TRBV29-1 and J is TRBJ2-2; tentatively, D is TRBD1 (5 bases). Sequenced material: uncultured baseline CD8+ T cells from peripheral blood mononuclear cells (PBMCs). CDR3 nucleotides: TGCAGCGTTGCAGGGAAACAGACGAACACCGGGGAGCTGTTTTTT. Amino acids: CSVAGKQTNTGELFF.